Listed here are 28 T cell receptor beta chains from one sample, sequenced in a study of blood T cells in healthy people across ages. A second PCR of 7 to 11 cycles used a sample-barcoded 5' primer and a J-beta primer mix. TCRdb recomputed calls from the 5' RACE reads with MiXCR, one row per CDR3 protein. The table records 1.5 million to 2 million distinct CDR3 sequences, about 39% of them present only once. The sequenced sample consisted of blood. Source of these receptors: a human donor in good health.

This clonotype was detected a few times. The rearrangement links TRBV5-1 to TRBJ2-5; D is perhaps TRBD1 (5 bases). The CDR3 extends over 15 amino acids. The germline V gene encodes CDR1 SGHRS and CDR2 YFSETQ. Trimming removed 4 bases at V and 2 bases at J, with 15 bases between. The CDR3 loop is CASSLGQLLQETQYF. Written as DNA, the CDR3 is TGCGCCAGCAGCCTAGGACAACTATTACAAGAGACCCAGTACTTC.

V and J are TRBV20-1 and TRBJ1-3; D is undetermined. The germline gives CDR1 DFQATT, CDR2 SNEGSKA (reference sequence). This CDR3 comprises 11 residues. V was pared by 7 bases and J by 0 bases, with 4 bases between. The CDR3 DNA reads TGCAGTGGTAGCTCTGGAAACACCATATATTTT. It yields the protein CSGSSGNTIYF.

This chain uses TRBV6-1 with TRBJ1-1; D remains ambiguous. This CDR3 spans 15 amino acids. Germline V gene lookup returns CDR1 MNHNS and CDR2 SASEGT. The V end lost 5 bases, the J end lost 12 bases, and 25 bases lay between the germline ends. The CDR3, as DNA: TGTGCCAGCAGTACATCGTTTGAACACTCGAGAAGACCTTTCTTT. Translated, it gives CASSTSFEHSRRPFF.

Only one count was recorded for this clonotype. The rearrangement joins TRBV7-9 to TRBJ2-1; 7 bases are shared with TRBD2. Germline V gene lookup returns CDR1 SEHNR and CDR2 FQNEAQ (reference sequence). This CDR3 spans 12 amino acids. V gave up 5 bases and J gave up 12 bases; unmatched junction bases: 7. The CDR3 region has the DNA TGTGCCAGCAGCCCAGCGGGGCTCTCGCAGTTCTTC. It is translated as CASSPAGLSQFF.

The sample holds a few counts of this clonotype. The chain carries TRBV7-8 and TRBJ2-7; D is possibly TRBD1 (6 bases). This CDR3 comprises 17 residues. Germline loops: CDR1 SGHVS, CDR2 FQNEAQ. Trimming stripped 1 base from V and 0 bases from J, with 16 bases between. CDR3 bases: TGTGCCAGCAGCTTAGGCCTAGTGGGGGCCTCCTCCTACGAGCAGTACTTC. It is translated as CASSLGLVGASSYEQYF.

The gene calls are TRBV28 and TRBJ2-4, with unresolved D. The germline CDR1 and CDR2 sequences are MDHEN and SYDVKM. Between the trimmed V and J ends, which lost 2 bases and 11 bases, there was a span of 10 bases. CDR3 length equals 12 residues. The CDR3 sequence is CASSLNPGVQYF. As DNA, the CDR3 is TGTGCCAGCAGTTTAAACCCGGGCGTTCAGTACTTC.

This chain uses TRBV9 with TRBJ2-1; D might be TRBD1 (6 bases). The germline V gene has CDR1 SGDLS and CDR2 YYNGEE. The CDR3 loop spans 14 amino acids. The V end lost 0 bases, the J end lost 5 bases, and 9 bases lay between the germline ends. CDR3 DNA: TGTGCCAGCAGCGTAGGGGACAAGAACAATGAGCAGTTCTTC. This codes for CASSVGDKNNEQFF.

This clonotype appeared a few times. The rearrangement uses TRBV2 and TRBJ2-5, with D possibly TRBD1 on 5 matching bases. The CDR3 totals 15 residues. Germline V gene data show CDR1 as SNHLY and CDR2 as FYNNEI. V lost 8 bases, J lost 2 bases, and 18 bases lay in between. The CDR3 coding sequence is TGTGCCAGCCTGAAAACAGGACACCCACAAGAGACCCAGTACTTC. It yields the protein CASLKTGHPQETQYF.

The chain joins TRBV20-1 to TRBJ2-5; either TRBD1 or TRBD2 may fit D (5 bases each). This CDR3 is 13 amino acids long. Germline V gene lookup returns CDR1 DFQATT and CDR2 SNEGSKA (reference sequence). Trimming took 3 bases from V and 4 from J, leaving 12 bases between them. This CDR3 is CSASGAAVETQYF. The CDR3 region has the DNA TGCAGTGCTAGCGGGGCGGCCGTAGAGACCCAGTACTTC.

The DNA for the CDR3 is TGTGCCAGCAGAACGGGGGGCGCCGGCTACACCTTC. Amino acid sequence: CASRTGGAGYTF. The gene calls are TRBV9 and TRBJ1-2, with D tentatively TRBD1 (6 bases). The CDR3 has 12 residues. Germline-derived CDR1 and CDR2 are SGDLS and YYNGEE. Trimming cost V 5 bases and J 8 bases, with 13 bases left between them. The whole variable domain, filled in from reference TRBV9 and TRBJ1-2, reads DSGVTQTPKHLITATGQRVTLRCSPRSGDLSVYWYQQSLDQGLQFLIQYYNGEERAKGNILERFSAQQFPDLHSELNLSSLELGDSALYFCASRTGGAGYTFGSGTRLTVV.

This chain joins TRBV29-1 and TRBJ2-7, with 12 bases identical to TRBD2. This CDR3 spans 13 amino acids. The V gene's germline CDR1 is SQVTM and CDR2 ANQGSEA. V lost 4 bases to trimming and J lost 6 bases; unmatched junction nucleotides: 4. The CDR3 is CSVGLAGGSEQYF. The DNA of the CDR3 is TGCAGCGTTGGTCTAGCGGGGGGGTCCGAGCAGTACTTC.

In DNA, the CDR3 is TGTGCCAGCAGTCTTGCGGGAGCTTCATGGGGCTACACCTTC. Amino acid sequence: CASSLAGASWGYTF. V gene TRBV28 combines with J gene TRBJ1-2; D is unclear. V was shortened by 5 bases and J by 8 bases, with 18 bases between the two germline ends. CDR1 is MDHEN and CDR2 is SYDVKM in the germline V gene. The CDR3 contains 14 residues.

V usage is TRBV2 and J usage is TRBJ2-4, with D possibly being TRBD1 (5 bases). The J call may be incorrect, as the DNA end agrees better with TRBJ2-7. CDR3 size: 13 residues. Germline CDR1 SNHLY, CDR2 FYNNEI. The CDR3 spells CANRIDRVGEQYF. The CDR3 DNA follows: TGTGCCAACAGAATAGACAGAGTCGGCGAGCAGTACTTC.

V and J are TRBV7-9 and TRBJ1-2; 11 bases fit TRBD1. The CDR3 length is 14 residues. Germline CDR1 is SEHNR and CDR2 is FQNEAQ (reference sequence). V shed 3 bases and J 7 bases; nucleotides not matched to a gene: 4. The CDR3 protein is CASSLGQGGVGYTF. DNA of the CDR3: TGTGCCAGCAGCTTGGGACAGGGGGGAGTTGGCTACACCTTC.

The CDR3 loop reads CSASSGRLKQETQYF. The CDR3 DNA reads as TGCAGTGCTAGTTCCGGTAGACTAAAACAAGAGACCCAGTACTTC. The chain recombines TRBV20-1 with TRBJ2-5, with D possibly being TRBD2 (5 bases). This CDR3 is built from 15 residues. Germline V gives CDR1 DFQATT, CDR2 SNEGSKA (reference sequence). V lost 3 bases, J lost 2 bases, and 16 bases lay in between.

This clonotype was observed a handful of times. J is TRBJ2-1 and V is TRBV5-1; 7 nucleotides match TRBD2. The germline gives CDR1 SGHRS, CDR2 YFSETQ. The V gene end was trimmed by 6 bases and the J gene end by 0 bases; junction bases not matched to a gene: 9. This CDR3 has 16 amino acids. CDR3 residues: CASNPSAGSSYNEQFF. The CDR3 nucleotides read TGCGCCAGCAACCCATCAGCGGGGAGCTCCTACAATGAGCAGTTCTTC.

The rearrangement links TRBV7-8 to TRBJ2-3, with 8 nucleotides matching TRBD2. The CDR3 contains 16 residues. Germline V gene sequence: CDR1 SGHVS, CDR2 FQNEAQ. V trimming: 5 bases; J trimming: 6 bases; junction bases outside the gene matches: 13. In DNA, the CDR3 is TGTGCCAGCAGCCAGCCGGGACTAGGTGTTCGGGATACGCAGTATTTT. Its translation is CASSQPGLGVRDTQYF.

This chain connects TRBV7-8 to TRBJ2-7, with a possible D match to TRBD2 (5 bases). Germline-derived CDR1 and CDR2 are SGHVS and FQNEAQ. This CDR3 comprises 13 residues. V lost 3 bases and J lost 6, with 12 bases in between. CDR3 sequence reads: CASSFGVISEQYF. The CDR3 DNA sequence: TGTGCCAGCAGCTTCGGGGTCATCTCCGAGCAGTACTTC.

For the CDR3, the DNA is TGCGCCAAAGGGAGTGGGAACTGCTACGAGCAGTACTTC. It specifies CAKGSGNCYEQYF. This sequence joins TRBV10-1 and TRBJ2-5; a weak D match, TRBD2 (5 bases). The end of the DNA aligns better with TRBJ2-7, so the J call may be wrong. The germline CDR1 and CDR2 sequences are WNHNN and SYGVQD (reference sequence). The CDR3 has 13 residues.

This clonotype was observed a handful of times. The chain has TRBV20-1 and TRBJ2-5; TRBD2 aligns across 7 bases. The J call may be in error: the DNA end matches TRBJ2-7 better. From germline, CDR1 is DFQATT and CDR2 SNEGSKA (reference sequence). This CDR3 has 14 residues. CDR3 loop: CSATPGLGIHEQYF. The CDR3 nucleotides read TGCAGTGCTACCCCAGGACTAGGAATACACGAGCAGTACTTC.

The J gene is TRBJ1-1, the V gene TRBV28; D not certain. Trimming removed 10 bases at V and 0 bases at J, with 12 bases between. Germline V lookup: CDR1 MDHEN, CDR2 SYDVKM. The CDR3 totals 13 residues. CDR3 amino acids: CATNGALNTEAFF. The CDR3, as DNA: TGTGCCACCAACGGCGCCTTGAACACTGAAGCTTTCTTT.

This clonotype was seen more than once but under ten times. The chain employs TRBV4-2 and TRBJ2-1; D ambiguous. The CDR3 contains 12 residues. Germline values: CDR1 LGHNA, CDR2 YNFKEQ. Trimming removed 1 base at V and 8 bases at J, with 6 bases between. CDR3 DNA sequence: TGTGCCAGCAGCCAAGTAGAGGATGAGCAGTTCTTC. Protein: CASSQVEDEQFF.

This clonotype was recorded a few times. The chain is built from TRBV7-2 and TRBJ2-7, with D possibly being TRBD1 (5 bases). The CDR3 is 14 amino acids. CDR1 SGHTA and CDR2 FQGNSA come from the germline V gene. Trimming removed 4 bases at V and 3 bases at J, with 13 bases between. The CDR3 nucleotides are TGTGCCAGCAGCTCTTTTTCCAGGGTCTACGAGCAGTACTTC. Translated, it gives CASSSFSRVYEQYF.

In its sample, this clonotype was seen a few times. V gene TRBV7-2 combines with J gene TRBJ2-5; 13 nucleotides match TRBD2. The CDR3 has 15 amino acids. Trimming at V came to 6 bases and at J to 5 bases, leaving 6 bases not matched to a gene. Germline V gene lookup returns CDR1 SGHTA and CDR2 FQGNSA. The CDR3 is CASSSGLAGCETQYF. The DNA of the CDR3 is TGTGCCAGCAGTTCGGGACTAGCGGGGTGCGAGACCCAGTACTTC.

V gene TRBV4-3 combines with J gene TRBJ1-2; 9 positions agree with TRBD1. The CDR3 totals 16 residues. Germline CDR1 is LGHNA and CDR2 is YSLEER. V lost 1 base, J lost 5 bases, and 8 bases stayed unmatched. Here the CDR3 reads CASSQAVRQGGYGYTF. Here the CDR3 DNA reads TGCGCCAGCAGCCAAGCGGTACGACAGGGGGGATATGGCTACACCTTC.

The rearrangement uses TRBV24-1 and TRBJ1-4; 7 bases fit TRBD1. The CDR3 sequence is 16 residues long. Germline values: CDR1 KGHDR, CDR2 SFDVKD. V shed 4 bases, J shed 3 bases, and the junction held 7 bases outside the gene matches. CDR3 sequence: CATSDPTGVSNEKLFF. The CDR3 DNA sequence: TGTGCCACCAGTGACCCCACAGGGGTTTCTAATGAAAAACTGTTTTTT.

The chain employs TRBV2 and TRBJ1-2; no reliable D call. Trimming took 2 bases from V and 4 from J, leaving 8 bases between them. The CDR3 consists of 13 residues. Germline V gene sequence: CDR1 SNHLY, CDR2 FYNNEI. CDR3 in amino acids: CASSEPFFYGYTF. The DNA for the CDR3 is TGTGCCAGCAGTGAACCCTTTTTCTATGGCTACACCTTC.

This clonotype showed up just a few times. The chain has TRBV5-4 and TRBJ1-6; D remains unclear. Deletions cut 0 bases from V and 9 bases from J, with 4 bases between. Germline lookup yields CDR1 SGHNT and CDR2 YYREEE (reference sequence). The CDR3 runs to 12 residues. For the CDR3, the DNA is TGTGCCAGCAGCTTGGATACTTCACCCCTCCACTTT. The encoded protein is CASSLDTSPLHF.